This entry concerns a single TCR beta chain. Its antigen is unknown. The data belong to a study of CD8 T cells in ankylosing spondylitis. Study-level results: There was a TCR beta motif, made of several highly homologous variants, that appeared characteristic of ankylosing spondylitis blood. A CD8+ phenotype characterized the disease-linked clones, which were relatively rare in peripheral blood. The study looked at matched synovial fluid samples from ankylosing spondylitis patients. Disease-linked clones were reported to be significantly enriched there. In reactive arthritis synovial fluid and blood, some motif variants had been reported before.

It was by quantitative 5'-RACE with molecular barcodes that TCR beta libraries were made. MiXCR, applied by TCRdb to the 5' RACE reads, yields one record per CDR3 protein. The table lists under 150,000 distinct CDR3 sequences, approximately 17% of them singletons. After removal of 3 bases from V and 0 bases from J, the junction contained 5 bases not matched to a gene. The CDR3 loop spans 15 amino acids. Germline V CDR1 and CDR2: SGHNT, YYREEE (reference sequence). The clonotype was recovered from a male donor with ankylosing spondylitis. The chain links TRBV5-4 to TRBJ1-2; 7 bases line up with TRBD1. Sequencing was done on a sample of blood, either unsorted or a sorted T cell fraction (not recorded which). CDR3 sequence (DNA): TGTGCCAGCAGCTATTGGACAGGACCTAACTATGGCTACACCTTC. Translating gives CASSYWTGPNYGYTF.